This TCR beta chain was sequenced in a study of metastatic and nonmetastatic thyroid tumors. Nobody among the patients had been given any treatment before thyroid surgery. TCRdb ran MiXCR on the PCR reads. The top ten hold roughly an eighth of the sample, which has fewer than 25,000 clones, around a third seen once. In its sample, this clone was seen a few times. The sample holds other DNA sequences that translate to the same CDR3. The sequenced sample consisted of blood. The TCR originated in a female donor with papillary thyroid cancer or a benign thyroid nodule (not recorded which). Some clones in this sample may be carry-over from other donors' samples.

CDR3 amino acids: CASRAAGSTGEPFF. The CDR3 DNA reads as TGTGCCAGCAGGGCGGCAGGGTCCACCGGGGAACCGTTTTTT. The rearrangement uses TRBV6-1 and TRBJ2-2, with D possibly called TRBD1 or TRBD2 (5 bases each). Deletions cut 6 bases from V and 16 bases from J, with 24 bases between. CDR3 length equals 14 residues. CDR1 and CDR2 from the germline V gene are MNHNS and SASEGT.